The 23 T cell receptor beta chains listed next were all sequenced from one sample in a study of T cell repertoires in cytomegalovirus infection. From the reads, TCRdb called clonotypes with MiXCR, one entry per CDR3 protein. This table has about 450,000 distinct CDR3 sequences, roughly 30% appearing once. The sample taken for sequencing was PBMCs. These receptors were obtained from a human donor in good health (CMV status not recorded). Some clones in this sample may be carry-over from other donors' samples.

This chain joins TRBV20-1 and TRBJ1-1; 8 nucleotides agree with TRBD1. With V trimmed by 5 bases and J by 2 bases, 7 bases remained unmatched. Germline-derived CDR1 and CDR2 are DFQATT and SNEGSKA (reference sequence). This CDR3 comprises 14 residues. CDR3 residues: CSARDRCFNTEAFF. CDR3 DNA sequence: TGCAGTGCTCGGGACAGGTGTTTTAACACTGAAGCTTTCTTT.

This clonotype was detected a few times. The junction does not match germline at one end; this may be a read error. This chain joins TRBV7-6 and TRBJ1-1, with no clear D. This CDR3 has 13 amino acids. Germline assignment: CDR1 SGHVS and CDR2 FNYEAQ. The CDR3 DNA is TGTGCCAGAAGCTTGAAGGGCGGGACTGAAGCTTTCTTT. Amino acids: CARSLKGGTEAFF. Full variable domain (rest looked up from reference TRBV7-6 and TRBJ1-1): GAGVSQSPRYKVTKRGQDVALRCDPISGHVSLYWYRQALGQGPEFLTYFNYEAQQDKSGLPNDRFSAERPEGSISTLTIQRTEQRDSAMYRCARSLKGGTEAFFGQGTRLTVV.

This clonotype appeared a few times. The genes are TRBV9 and TRBJ1-1; a possible D gene is TRBD1 (6 bases). The CDR3 has 15 residues. CDR1 and CDR2 (germline): SGDLS, YYNGEE. The germline V and J ends were trimmed by 3 bases and 3 bases, with 15 bases remaining between them. In nucleotides, the CDR3 is TGTGCCAGCAGCGCCCCGGGGGGCCGGGACACTGAAGCTTTCTTT. Protein product: CASSAPGGRDTEAFF.

The chain recombines TRBV5-5 with TRBJ1-3; possible D gene TRBD1, 5 bases. Deletions cut 1 base from V and 0 bases from J, with 11 bases between. The CDR3 sequence is 16 residues long. Germline assignment: CDR1 SGHKS and CDR2 YYEKEE (reference sequence). The CDR3 is CASSLREGTSGNTIYF. CDR3 nucleotides: TGTGCCAGCAGCTTGAGAGAGGGGACCTCTGGAAACACCATATATTTT.

The V and J genes are TRBV20-1 and TRBJ2-4, with TRBD2 matching over 10 bases. Trimming removed 4 bases from V and 1 base from J; junction bases left unmatched: 4. Germline assignment: CDR1 DFQATT and CDR2 SNEGSKA (reference sequence). The CDR3 is 15 residues long. CDR3 sequence reads: CSATSGGMAKNIQYF. CDR3 DNA: TGCAGTGCTACTAGCGGGGGAATGGCCAAAAACATTCAGTACTTC.

V usage is TRBV15 and J usage is TRBJ2-5; D unclear. V was pared by 1 base and J by 4 bases, with 7 bases between. From germline, CDR1 is LNHNV and CDR2 YYDKDF (reference sequence). The CDR3 is 13 amino acids. The CDR3 spells CATSRGVLETQYF. The CDR3 nucleotides are TGTGCCACCAGCAGAGGAGTTCTAGAGACCCAGTACTTC.

Comment on this clonotype: One junction end disagrees with the germline gene, perhaps due to a read error. The chain employs TRBV19 and TRBJ1-3, with unresolved D. Germline CDR1 LNHDA, CDR2 SQIVND (reference sequence). This CDR3 contains 15 residues. CDR3: CASSWTESSGNTLYF. CDR3 coding DNA: TGTGCCAGTAGTTGGACGGAAAGCTCTGGAAACACCCTATATTTT.

In regard to this clonotype: At one end, the junction sequence differs from germline, possibly due to a read error. The chain recombines TRBV29-1 with TRBJ1-1, with 12 bases lining up with TRBD1. This CDR3 has 12 residues. From germline, CDR1 is SQVTM and CDR2 ANQGSEA. CDR3 in DNA: TGCAGCGTCGACGGGACAGGGGGCGAAGCTTTATTT. It is translated as CSVDGTGGEALF.

The V call is TRBV14, the J call TRBJ1-3; D gene uncertain. Germline CDR1 SGHDN, CDR2 FVKESK. The CDR3 totals 15 residues. Trimming removed 5 bases from V and 0 bases from J, with 11 bases in between. The CDR3 sequence is CASSGLTNSGNTIYF. CDR3 nucleotides: TGTGCCAGCAGCGGTCTCACAAACTCTGGAAACACCATATATTTT.

The V and J genes are TRBV4-1 and TRBJ1-1; D perhaps matches TRBD1 (5 bases). The V gene lost 3 bases and the J gene lost 1 base, with 18 bases spanning the gap. From germline, CDR1 is MGHRA and CDR2 YSYEKL. The CDR3 totals 17 residues. CDR3 loop: CASSHRDGNSQNTEAFF. CDR3 coding DNA: TGCGCCAGCAGCCACAGGGACGGTAATTCGCAGAACACTGAAGCTTTCTTT.

The chain recombines TRBV27 with TRBJ2-1, with D maybe TRBD1 (6 bases). CDR1 is MNHEY, CDR2 SMNVEV, per germline (reference sequence). V lost 0 bases to trimming and J lost 0 bases, with 18 bases between them. The length of the CDR3 is 19 residues. The CDR3: CASSLSIQGTVSSYNEQFF. Here the CDR3 DNA reads TGTGCCAGCAGTTTATCGATCCAGGGGACCGTTAGCTCCTACAATGAGCAGTTCTTC.

This clonotype turned up a few times. The chain is built from TRBV6-6 and TRBJ2-2; a possible D gene is TRBD1 (6 bases). The CDR3 extends over 13 amino acids. Between the trimmed V and J ends, which lost 2 bases and 6 bases, there was a span of 7 bases. CDR1 and CDR2 from the germline V gene are MNHNY and SVGAGI (reference sequence). The CDR3 DNA sequence: TGTGCCAGCAGTTACAAGGGGGCCGGGGAGCTGTTTTTT. It translates to CASSYKGAGELFF.

This clonotype was seen more than once but under ten times. The chain employs TRBV7-9 and TRBJ2-3; tentatively, D is TRBD1 or TRBD2 (5 bases each). This CDR3 is built from 16 residues. The V and J ends lost 3 bases and 0 bases respectively, with 13 bases between them. The V gene's germline CDR1 is SEHNR and CDR2 FQNEAQ (reference sequence). Here the CDR3 reads CASSFKGSTSTDTQYF. As DNA, the CDR3 is TGTGCCAGCAGCTTCAAGGGGAGTACTAGCACAGATACGCAGTATTTT.

The chain uses TRBV7-2 and TRBJ1-1; D remains ambiguous. Germline values: CDR1 SGHTA, CDR2 FQGNSA. V dropped 0 bases and J dropped 1 base, with 15 bases sitting between them. The CDR3 sequence is 17 residues long. In nucleotides, the CDR3 is TGTGCCAGCAGCTTAGCGCCTGGCAGGCTGGGGAACACTGAAGCTTTCTTT. This encodes CASSLAPGRLGNTEAFF.

Regarding this clonotype: This could be a read error, since a much larger clone is one nucleotide away. The J gene is TRBJ2-7, the V gene TRBV7-9; D might be TRBD1 (5 bases). This CDR3 is built from 14 residues. The germline V gene encodes CDR1 SEHNR and CDR2 FQNEAQ (reference sequence). V lost 4 bases, J lost 5 bases, and 15 bases lay in between. DNA of the CDR3: TGTGCCAGCAGCTACGAAGTAGGGGCCCACGAGCAGTACTTC. Translating gives CASSYEVGAHEQYF.

This rearrangement joins TRBV7-9 to TRBJ1-1; D uncertain. The CDR3 loop spans 13 amino acids. The V gene's germline CDR1 is SEHNR and CDR2 FQNEAQ (reference sequence). The ends were cut back, 5 bases at V and 2 bases at J, with 9 bases in the middle. The chain's CDR3 is CASSPPLNTEAFF. The CDR3 nucleotides are TGTGCCAGCAGCCCCCCGTTAAACACTGAAGCTTTCTTT.

The CDR3 sequence is CASSTGTPGPHEQFF. The CDR3 bases are TGTGCCAGCAGTACCGGGACGCCGGGGCCGCATGAGCAGTTCTTC. V and J are TRBV6-2 or TRBV6-3 and TRBJ2-1; either TRBD1 or TRBD2 may supply D (5 bases each). The CDR3 covers 15 residues. Germline V gene lookup returns CDR1 MNHEY and CDR2 SVGEGT. The V end lost 5 bases, the J end lost 8 bases, and 19 bases lay between the germline ends.

A few counts support this clonotype. The chain is built from TRBV20-1 and TRBJ1-4; D is uncertain. This CDR3 is built from 14 residues. From germline, CDR1 is DFQATT and CDR2 SNEGSKA (reference sequence). The V end lost 6 bases, the J end lost 7 bases, and 18 bases lay between the germline ends. CDR3 protein: CSASRGISGEKLFF. CDR3 sequence (DNA): TGCAGTGCCTCGCGCGGGATATCGGGTGAAAAACTGTTTTTT.

V and J are TRBV28 and TRBJ2-1, with 7 bases fitting TRBD2. The CDR3 length is 14 residues. V lost 5 bases, J lost 8 bases, and 9 bases stayed unmatched. Germline V CDR1 and CDR2: MDHEN, SYDVKM. The CDR3 coding sequence is TGTGCCAGCAGTCCGGGACTACCCAGGTATGAGCAGTTCTTC. Its translation is CASSPGLPRYEQFF.

This clonotype appeared a few times. The genes are TRBV6-1 and TRBJ2-3, with 9 bases that match TRBD2. Germline assignment: CDR1 MNHNS and CDR2 SASEGT. The CDR3 extends over 16 amino acids. V was clipped by 5 bases and J by 6 bases; unmatched bases: 12. DNA for the CDR3: TGTGCCAGCAGTACCCGATTAGCGGGGGCAGCGGATACGCAGTATTTT. The encoded protein is CASSTRLAGAADTQYF.

The V and J genes are TRBV2 and TRBJ2-1; TRBD2 aligns across 7 bases. With 6 bases clipped from V and 3 bases from J, the junction kept 14 bases outside the gene matches. Germline V gene sequence: CDR1 SNHLY, CDR2 FYNNEI. The CDR3 covers 17 residues. The CDR3 here is CASSDWPAGLFYNEQFF. The DNA of the CDR3 is TGTGCCAGCAGCGACTGGCCAGCGGGACTATTCTACAATGAGCAGTTCTTC.

This clonotype was observed a handful of times. The V gene is TRBV12-3 or TRBV12-4, the J gene TRBJ1-1; 9 bases fit TRBD1. The CDR3 is 11 residues long. V dropped 9 bases and J dropped 11; count of bases not matched to a gene: 7. In nucleotides, the CDR3 is TGTGCCAGTGGCTCCGGGACAGGGGCTTTCTTT. It is translated as CASGSGTGAFF.

This clonotype has a count of ten or more. The chain uses TRBV7-2 and TRBJ1-2, with unresolved D. Germline V gene lookup returns CDR1 SGHTA and CDR2 FQGNSA. The CDR3 consists of 15 residues. V lost 1 base, J lost 3 bases, and 12 bases lay in between. In DNA, the CDR3 is TGTGCCAGCAGCTTAGTGGTGACGGAGCACTATGGCTACACCTTC. Its protein is CASSLVVTEHYGYTF. Together with reference TRBV7-2 and TRBJ1-2, the CDR3 gives the full variable domain: GAGVSQSPSNKVTEKGKDVELRCDPISGHTALYWYRQSLGQGLEFLIYFQGNSAPDKSGLPSDRFSAERTGGSVSTLTIQRTQQEDSAVYLCASSLVVTEHYGYTFGSGTRLTVV.